Listed below are T cell receptor beta chains from one sample, sequenced in a study of cytomegalovirus exposure and HLA in healthy donors. TCRdb's table, derived via immunoSEQ multiplex PCR, lists solely in-frame clones and lacks some. Here the sample spans more than 110,000 clones, 75% to 85% being singletons. Sequenced material: PBMCs. These receptors were collected from a man aged 45 to 65 in good health and CMV-seronegative. CDR3s include the opening cysteine and the closing phenylalanine or tryptophan. D genes are given only for firm matches. Some rows have no size entry. The others give once, few or many, or a class for an expanded clone.

CDR3: CASRFLVDTEAFF
DNA: TGTGCCAGCAGGTTTTTAGTGGACACTGAAGCTTTCTTT
size: -
J: TRBJ1-1
D: -
V: TRBV5-5

CDR3: CASSIAGQSYEQYF
DNA: TGTGCCAGTAGTATTGCGGGACAGTCCTACGAGCAGTACTTC
size: -
J: TRBJ2-7
D: -
V: TRBV19

CDR3: CASSLEGDRMQETQYF
DNA: TGTGCCAGCAGCTTGGAAGGAGACAGGATGCAAGAGACCCAGTACTTC
size: -
J: TRBJ2-5
D: -
V: TRBV5-4

CDR3: CASSSSSGGNIQYF
DNA: TGTGCCAGCAGCTCCTCTAGCGGGGGAAACATTCAGTACTTC
size: -
J: TRBJ2-4
D: TRBD2
V: TRBV7-3

CDR3: CASSVAGQYYNEQFF
DNA: TGTGCCAGCAGTGTAGCGGGGCAATACTACAATGAGCAGTTCTTC
size: once
J: TRBJ2-1
D: TRBD2
V: TRBV7-2

CDR3: CASSLKGQGTNTEAFF
DNA: TGTGCCAGCAGTTTGAAAGGACAGGGAACGAACACTGAAGCTTTCTTT
size: -
J: TRBJ1-1
D: TRBD1
V: TRBV27

CDR3: CASSLAGTGLTGELFF
DNA: TGTGCCAGCAGCTTGGCCGGGACAGGGCTGACCGGGGAGCTGTTTTTT
size: -
J: TRBJ2-2
D: TRBD1
V: TRBV5-4

CDR3: CATSRGGAEVRELFF
DNA: TGTGCCACCAGCAGAGGCGGGGCAGAGGTCCGGGAGCTGTTTTTT
size: -
J: TRBJ2-2
D: -
V: TRBV15

CDR3: CAWSTDLTTYSSYNEQFF
DNA: TGTGCCTGGAGTACGGACTTAACCACCTACAGCTCCTACAATGAGCAGTTCTTC
size: -
J: TRBJ2-1
D: -
V: TRBV30

CDR3: CASSSSTGFQPQHF
DNA: TGTGCCAGCAGTTCCTCGACAGGGTTCCAGCCCCAGCATTTT
size: -
J: TRBJ1-5
D: TRBD1
V: TRBV6-6

CDR3: CASSYSTGLPAFF
DNA: TGTGCCAGCAGTTACTCGACAGGACTGCCAGCTTTCTTT
size: -
J: TRBJ1-1
D: -
V: TRBV6-6

CDR3: CASRGSGTGEGIQYF
DNA: TGTGCCAGCAGGGGATCCGGGACAGGGGAGGGCATTCAGTACTTC
size: few
J: TRBJ2-4
D: TRBD1
V: TRBV6-6

CDR3: CASSRTGRSYEQYF
DNA: TGTGCCAGCAGCCGGACAGGGCGCTCCTACGAGCAGTACTTC
size: -
J: TRBJ2-7
D: TRBD1
V: TRBV2

CDR3: CAWSVGREVLQETQYF
DNA: TGTGCCTGGAGTGTAGGGAGGGAGGTTCTCCAAGAGACCCAGTACTTC
size: -
J: TRBJ2-5
D: TRBD2
V: TRBV30

CDR3: CASSLVGQGWGEQYF
DNA: TGCGCCAGCAGCTTGGTTGGACAGGGGTGGGGAGAGCAGTACTTC
size: -
J: TRBJ2-7
D: TRBD1
V: TRBV5-1

CDR3: CASSPGEGPNYGYTF
DNA: TGCGCCAGCAGCCCGGGGGAGGGACCTAACTATGGCTACACCTTC
size: -
J: TRBJ1-2
D: -
V: TRBV5-1

CDR3: CASSDGTSGSYNEQFF
DNA: TGTGCCAGCAGCGACGGGACTAGCGGATCCTACAATGAGCAGTTCTTC
size: -
J: TRBJ2-1
D: TRBD2
V: TRBV9

CDR3: CSVERTENTEAFF
DNA: TGCAGCGTTGAACGGACTGAGAACACTGAAGCTTTCTTT
size: -
J: TRBJ1-1
D: -
V: TRBV29-1

CDR3: CASSDREGGAFF
DNA: TGTGCCAGCAGCGACAGAGAAGGGGGAGCTTTCTTT
size: few
J: TRBJ1-1
D: -
V: TRBV7-9

CDR3: CASSSPPGQGINSPLHF
DNA: TGTGCCAGCAGTTCCCCCCCCGGACAGGGGATTAATTCACCCCTCCACTTT
size: -
J: TRBJ1-6
D: TRBD1
V: TRBV28

CDR3: CASSLTRSYEQYF
DNA: TGTGCCAGCAGCTTGACACGCTCCTACGAGCAGTACTTC
size: -
J: TRBJ2-7
D: -
V: TRBV7-9

CDR3: CASSLASTDTQYF
DNA: TGCGCCAGCAGCTTGGCATCCACAGATACGCAGTATTTT
size: -
J: TRBJ2-3
D: -
V: TRBV5-1

CDR3: CASSVTGGTEAFF
DNA: TGTGCCAGCAGTGTGACAGGGGGCACTGAAGCTTTCTTT
size: -
J: TRBJ1-1
D: TRBD1
V: TRBV6-1

CDR3: CASSRIMTGIYGYTF
DNA: TGCGCCAGCAGCCGCATAATGACAGGGATCTATGGCTACACCTTC
size: once
J: TRBJ1-2
D: TRBD1
V: TRBV5-1

CDR3: CASSLPRGSAYGYTF
DNA: TGTGCCAGCAGCCTCCCTCGAGGGTCTGCCTATGGCTACACCTTC
size: -
J: TRBJ1-2
D: -
V: TRBV5-4

CDR3: CASRRLQRLSYEQYF
DNA: TGTGCCAGCAGGCGACTGCAGCGTCTCTCCTACGAGCAGTACTTC
size: -
J: TRBJ2-7
D: -
V: TRBV28

CDR3: CASSPSGGRGGIEQFF
DNA: TGTGCCAGCAGCCCCTCCGGGGGGCGGGGGGGTATTGAGCAGTTCTTC
size: -
J: TRBJ2-1
D: TRBD2
V: TRBV7-2

CDR3: CASSLTSWTGELFF
DNA: TGCGCCAGCAGCTTAACTAGTTGGACCGGGGAGCTGTTTTTT
size: -
J: TRBJ2-2
D: -
V: TRBV5-1

CDR3: CASSFGTSQDNEQFF
DNA: TGTGCCAGCAGCTTTGGGACTAGCCAAGACAATGAGCAGTTCTTC
size: -
J: TRBJ2-1
D: TRBD2
V: TRBV5-4

CDR3: CASRNYDDGNQPQHF
DNA: TGTGCCAGCCGAAACTATGACGACGGTAATCAGCCCCAGCATTTT
size: -
J: TRBJ1-5
D: -
V: TRBV6-6

CDR3: CASSPGLAGGLAKNIQYF
DNA: TGTGCCAGCTCACCGGGACTAGCGGGAGGGCTAGCCAAAAACATTCAGTACTTC
size: -
J: TRBJ2-4
D: TRBD2
V: TRBV18

CDR3: CSVRQLTSYEQYF
DNA: TGCAGCGTTCGACAGTTAACCTCCTACGAGCAGTACTTC
size: -
J: TRBJ2-7
D: -
V: TRBV29-1

CDR3: CASSYQKSTDTQYF
DNA: TGTGCCAGCAGTTATCAGAAGAGCACAGATACGCAGTATTTT
size: -
J: TRBJ2-3
D: -
V: TRBV27

CDR3: CASSLNRGGSGLPDEQFF
DNA: TGTGCCAGCAGCTTAAATAGAGGCGGGAGTGGACTCCCGGATGAGCAGTTCTTC
size: few
J: TRBJ2-1
D: TRBD2
V: TRBV13

CDR3: CASGSRQGYEQYF
DNA: TGTGCTAGTGGGTCCCGACAGGGCTACGAGCAGTACTTC
size: -
J: TRBJ2-7
D: TRBD1
V: TRBV12-5

CDR3: CASSVGQGAGNTQYF
DNA: TGTGCCAGCAGCGTAGGACAGGGGGCTGGAAATACGCAGTATTTT
size: -
J: TRBJ2-3
D: TRBD1
V: TRBV9

CDR3: CASRPNRDRVYEQYF
DNA: TGTGCCAGCAGACCCAATAGGGACAGGGTCTACGAGCAGTACTTC
size: -
J: TRBJ2-7
D: TRBD1
V: TRBV6-5

CDR3: CASSQGQVEAFF
DNA: TGTGCCAGCAGCCAAGGACAGGTTGAAGCTTTCTTT
size: few
J: TRBJ1-1
D: TRBD1
V: TRBV6-1

CDR3: CASSSYTDTQYF
DNA: TGTGCCAGCAGCTCCTACACAGATACGCAGTATTTT
size: once
J: TRBJ2-3
D: -
V: TRBV11-2

CDR3: CASSASHSTDTQYF
DNA: TGTGCCAGCAGCGCATCCCATAGCACAGATACGCAGTATTTT
size: -
J: TRBJ2-3
D: -
V: TRBV9

CDR3: CSADRGQRGYTF
DNA: TGCAGCGCGGACAGGGGGCAGCGTGGCTACACCTTC
size: once
J: TRBJ1-2
D: TRBD1
V: TRBV29-1